A selection of T cell receptor beta chains follows, all from one sample in a study of T cell responses to AZD1222 COVID-19 vaccine. This table comes from immunoSEQ multiplex PCR, and its TCRdb copy is limited to in-frame clones, with some not included. The sample lists approximately 170,000 clones, roughly nine tenths occurring once. The sequenced sample was peripheral blood, obtained on day 0 of AZD1222 vaccination. The receptors shown here come from an adult in good health. The CDR3 runs from the conserved cysteine through the conserved F or W. D genes are given only for firm matches. Clone size appears in some rows only: once, few, many, or a class for an expanded clone.

v_call,d_call,clone_size,j_call,cdr3_aa,cdr3_nt
TRBV4-2,TRBD2,NA,TRBJ2-7,CASSQPLAGVYEQYF,TGTGCCAGCAGCCAACCCCTAGCGGGGGTCTACGAGCAGTACTTC
TRBV25-1,NA,NA,TRBJ1-2,CASRQNYGYTF,TGTGCCAGCAGGCAGAACTATGGCTACACCTTC
TRBV3-1/TRBV3-2,NA,NA,TRBJ2-2,CASSQDLRFGELFF,TGTGCCAGCAGCCAAGATCTGCGATTCGGGGAGCTGTTTTTT
TRBV19,TRBD1,NA,TRBJ1-4,CASSINRGSGEKLFF,TGTGCCAGTAGTATAAACAGGGGGAGCGGGGAAAAACTGTTTTTT
TRBV2,NA,NA,TRBJ1-5,CASSEGEYSNQPQHF,TGTGCCAGCAGTGAAGGGGAGTATAGCAATCAGCCCCAGCATTTT
TRBV19,NA,NA,TRBJ2-1,CASSDGSSYNEQFF,TGTGCCAGTAGTGATGGAAGCTCCTACAATGAGCAGTTCTTC
TRBV7-9,NA,NA,TRBJ1-2,CASSHSDSDYGYTF,TGTGCCAGCAGCCACAGTGACAGCGACTATGGCTACACCTTC
TRBV10-3,NA,NA,TRBJ1-1,CAIREGGGYTEAFF,TGTGCCATCAGGGAAGGGGGAGGGTACACTGAAGCTTTCTTT
TRBV6-2/TRBV6-3,NA,medium-sized,TRBJ2-2,CASSDHRETGELFF,TGTGCCAGCAGTGACCACAGGGAGACCGGGGAGCTGTTTTTT
TRBV3-1/TRBV3-2,TRBD1,NA,TRBJ1-1,CASSRRQGNTEAFF,TGTGCCAGCAGCCGCAGACAGGGTAACACTGAAGCTTTCTTT
TRBV15,NA,NA,TRBJ2-1,CATSRDRGYYNEQFF,TGTGCCACCAGCAGAGATCGGGGGTATTACAATGAGCAGTTCTTC
TRBV5-1,NA,NA,TRBJ2-1,CASSLWGNLYNEQFF,TGCGCCAGCAGCTTGTGGGGGAATCTATACAATGAGCAGTTCTTC
TRBV3-1/TRBV3-2,NA,few,TRBJ1-2,CASSQGYGYTF,TGTGCCAGCAGCCAAGGGTACGGCTACACCTTC
TRBV9,TRBD1,NA,TRBJ2-1,CASSVSQTGHNEQFF,TGTGCCAGCAGCGTAAGCCAGACAGGGCACAATGAGCAGTTCTTC
TRBV9,TRBD1,NA,TRBJ2-3,CASSPHSGGHTDTQYF,TGTGCCAGCAGCCCCCACTCAGGGGGCCACACAGATACGCAGTATTTT
TRBV4-1,NA,NA,TRBJ1-6,CASSQTTFGSPLHF,TGCGCCAGCAGCCAAACGACATTCGGTTCACCCCTCCACTTT
TRBV5-5,NA,NA,TRBJ2-1,CASSRLPPGQTYNEQFF,TGTGCCAGCAGCCGCTTACCCCCAGGGCAAACCTACAATGAGCAGTTCTTC
TRBV6-2/TRBV6-3,NA,NA,TRBJ1-1,CASSYANTEAFF,TGTGCCAGCAGTTACGCGAACACTGAAGCTTTCTTT
TRBV27,NA,NA,TRBJ1-5,CASSQGHNQPQHF,TGTGCCAGCAGTCAGGGGCACAATCAGCCCCAGCATTTT
TRBV5-1,NA,NA,TRBJ2-3,CASSADRGGGADTQYF,TGCGCCAGCAGCGCCGACAGGGGCGGGGGGGCAGATACGCAGTATTTT
TRBV14,NA,NA,TRBJ2-5,CASRGAYQETQYF,TGTGCCAGCAGAGGGGCGTACCAAGAGACCCAGTACTTC
TRBV7-9,TRBD1,NA,TRBJ2-1,CASSSGDRGLEQFF,TGTGCCAGCAGCTCCGGGGACAGGGGGCTTGAGCAGTTCTTC
TRBV5-1,NA,NA,TRBJ1-2,CASSRDYQNYGYTF,TGCGCCAGCAGCCGCGACTACCAAAACTATGGCTACACCTTC
TRBV12-3/TRBV12-4,NA,NA,TRBJ2-7,CASSLPGNYEQYF,TGTGCCAGCAGTTTGCCGGGGAACTACGAGCAGTACTTC
TRBV11-2,NA,NA,TRBJ2-5,CASSLDWSSVETQYF,TGTGCCAGCAGCTTAGATTGGTCTAGCGTGGAGACCCAGTACTTC
TRBV4-2,NA,once,TRBJ2-2,CASSQPDSDTGELFF,TGTGCCAGCAGCCAACCCGATTCGGACACCGGGGAGCTGTTTTTT
TRBV11-2,NA,NA,TRBJ1-4,CASSPLGRDIRKLFF,TGTGCCAGCAGCCCACTCGGGCGGGACATCCGGAAACTGTTTTTT
TRBV3-1/TRBV3-2,NA,NA,TRBJ2-1,CASSQRLGGFNEQFF,TGTGCCAGCAGCCAACGACTCGGAGGGTTCAATGAGCAGTTCTTC
TRBV27,NA,NA,TRBJ2-1,CASSLSGPGFGEQFF,TGTGCCAGCAGTTTATCAGGGCCAGGGTTCGGGGAGCAGTTCTTC
TRBV27,NA,NA,TRBJ2-3,CASSLISFSTDTQYF,TGTGCCAGCAGTTTAATTAGCTTTAGCACAGATACGCAGTATTTT
TRBV5-4,TRBD2,once,TRBJ2-7,CASSSSGGAKKILYEQYF,TGTGCCAGCAGCTCTAGCGGGGGCGCTAAAAAGATCCTCTACGAGCAGTACTTC